The 4 T cell receptor beta chains in this list originate from one sample, sequenced in a study of CD8+CD57+ T cells in acquired aplastic anemia. For CDR3 and TCR beta VDJ profiling, genomic DNA was the template used. MiXCR was run by TCRdb on the reads, yielding one entry per CDR3 protein. This repertoire shows roughly 300,000 distinct CDR3 sequences, roughly 50% found once; its top ten account for less than 9.5%. Specimen: sorted CD4+, CD8+, or CD8+CD57+ T cells (not recorded which) from PBMCs. The receptor set was obtained from a human donor with severe aplastic anemia or a healthy control (not recorded which).

This clonotype was seen ten or more times. This chain links TRBV11-2 with TRBJ2-2; D is unresolved. CDR1 and CDR2 from the germline V gene are SGHAT and FQNNGV. Trimming left V 1 base short and J 6 bases short, with 6 bases between. The CDR3 length is 13 residues. Written as DNA, the CDR3 is TGTGCCAGCAGCTTAGGCGGAGCCGGGGAGCTGTTTTTT. Translation: CASSLGGAGELFF.

In its sample, this clonotype was seen a few times. The chain uses TRBV12-3 or TRBV12-4 and TRBJ2-3, with TRBD2 matching 10 bases. V was pared by 6 bases and J by 1 base, with 4 bases of the junction left unmatched. The CDR3 has 15 amino acids. CDR3 residues: CASRQSGGGTDTQYF. In DNA, the CDR3 is TGTGCCAGCAGACAGAGCGGGGGGGGCACAGATACGCAGTATTTT.

With regard to this clonotype: No conserved phenylalanine or tryptophan ends this CDR3, so it is likely a read error. No DNA is shown, since the ends of the CDR3 on it are uncertain; the CDR3 is the one TCRdb lists. The chain uses TRBV4-3 and TRBJ2-3; no DNA check was done on the table's D call, TRBD2. The CDR3 has 20 residues if both end residues are counted. Germline loops: CDR1 LGHNA, CDR2 YSLEER. The CDR3 loop is CASSQGGSGLAGPQHRYAVL.

With regard to this clonotype: A read error is possible here, since a much larger clone lies one base away. Because the CDR3 is missing its conserved closing phenylalanine or tryptophan, this is likely a read error. This chain joins TRBV27 and TRBJ1-1, with unresolved D. The CDR3 runs 14 residues. V gave up 3 bases and J gave up 2 bases, with 10 bases separating them. The germline V gene encodes CDR1 MNHEY and CDR2 SMNVEV (reference sequence). The DNA for the CDR3 is TGTGCCAGCAGTTTTGGTGGGCCAAACACTGAAGCTTTCTCT. As protein: CASSFGGPNTEAFS.